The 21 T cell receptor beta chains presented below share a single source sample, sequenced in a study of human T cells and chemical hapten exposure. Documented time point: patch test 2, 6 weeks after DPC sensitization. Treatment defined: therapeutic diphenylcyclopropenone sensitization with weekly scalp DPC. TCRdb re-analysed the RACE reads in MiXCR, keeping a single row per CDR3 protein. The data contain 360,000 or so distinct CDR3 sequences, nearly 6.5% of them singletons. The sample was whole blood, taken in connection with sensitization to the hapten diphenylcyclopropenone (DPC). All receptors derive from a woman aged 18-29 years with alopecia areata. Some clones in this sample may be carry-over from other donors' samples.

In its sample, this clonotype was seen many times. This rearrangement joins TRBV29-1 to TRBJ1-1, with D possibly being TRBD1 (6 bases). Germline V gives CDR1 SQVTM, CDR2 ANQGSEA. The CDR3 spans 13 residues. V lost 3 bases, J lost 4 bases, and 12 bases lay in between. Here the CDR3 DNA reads TGCAGCGTTGATTCAGGGGTCGGCACTGAAGCTTTCTTT. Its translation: CSVDSGVGTEAFF. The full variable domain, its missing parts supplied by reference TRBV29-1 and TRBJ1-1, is SAVISQKPSRDICQRGTSLTIQCQVDSQVTMMFWYRQQPGQSLTLIATANQGSEATYESGFVIDKFPISRPNLTFSTLTVSNMSPEDSSIYLCSVDSGVGTEAFFGQGTRLTVV.

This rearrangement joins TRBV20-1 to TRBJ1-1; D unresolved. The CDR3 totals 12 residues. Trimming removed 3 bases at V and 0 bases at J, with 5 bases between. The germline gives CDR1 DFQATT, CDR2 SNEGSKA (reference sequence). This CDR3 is CSASSVNTEAFF. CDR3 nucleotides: TGCAGTGCTAGCTCGGTGAACACTGAAGCTTTCTTT.

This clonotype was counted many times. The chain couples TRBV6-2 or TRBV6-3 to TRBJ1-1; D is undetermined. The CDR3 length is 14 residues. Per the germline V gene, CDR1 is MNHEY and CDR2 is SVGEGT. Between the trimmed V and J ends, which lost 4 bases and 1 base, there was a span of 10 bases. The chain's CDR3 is CASSFATANTEAFF. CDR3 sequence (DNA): TGTGCCAGCAGTTTTGCCACAGCGAACACTGAAGCTTTCTTT.

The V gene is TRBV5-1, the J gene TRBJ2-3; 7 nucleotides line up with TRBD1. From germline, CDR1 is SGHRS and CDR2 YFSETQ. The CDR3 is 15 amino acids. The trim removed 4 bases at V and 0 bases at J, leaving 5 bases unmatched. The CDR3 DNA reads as TGCGCCAGCAGCCGACAGGGCATGAGCACAGATACGCAGTATTTT. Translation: CASSRQGMSTDTQYF.

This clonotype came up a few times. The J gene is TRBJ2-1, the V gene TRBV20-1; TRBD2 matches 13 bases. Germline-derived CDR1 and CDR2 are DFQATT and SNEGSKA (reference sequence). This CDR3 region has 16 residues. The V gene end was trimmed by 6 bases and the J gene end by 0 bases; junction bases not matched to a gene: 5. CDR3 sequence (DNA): TGCAGTGCCGGACTAGCGGGGGCGAGCTCCTACAATGAGCAGTTCTTC. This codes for CSAGLAGASSYNEQFF.

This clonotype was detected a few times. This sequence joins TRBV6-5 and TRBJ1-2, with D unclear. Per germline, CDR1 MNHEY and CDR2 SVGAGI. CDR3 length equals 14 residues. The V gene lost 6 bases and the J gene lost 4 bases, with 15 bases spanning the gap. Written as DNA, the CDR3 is TGTGCCAGCAGATCCCCGACCATAGTCTATGGCTACACCTTC. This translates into CASRSPTIVYGYTF.

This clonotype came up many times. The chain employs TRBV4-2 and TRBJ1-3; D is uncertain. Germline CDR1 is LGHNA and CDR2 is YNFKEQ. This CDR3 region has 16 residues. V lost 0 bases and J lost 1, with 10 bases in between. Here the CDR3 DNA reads TGTGCCAGCAGCCAAGATCGGCAAAGGTCTGGAAACACCATATATTTT. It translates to CASSQDRQRSGNTIYF.

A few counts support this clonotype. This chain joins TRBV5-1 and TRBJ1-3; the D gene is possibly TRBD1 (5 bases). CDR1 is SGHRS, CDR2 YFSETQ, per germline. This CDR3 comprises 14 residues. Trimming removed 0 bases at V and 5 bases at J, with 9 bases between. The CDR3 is CASSLGQTRNTIYF. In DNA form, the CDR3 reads TGCGCCAGCAGCTTGGGACAGACGCGAAACACCATATATTTT.

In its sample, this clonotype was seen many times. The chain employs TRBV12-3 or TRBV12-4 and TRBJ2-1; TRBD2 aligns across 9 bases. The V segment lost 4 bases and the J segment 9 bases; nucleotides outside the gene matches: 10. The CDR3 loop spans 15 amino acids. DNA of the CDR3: TGTGCCAGCAGTTCCTATAGCGGGGGCCCCAGTGAGCAGTTCTTC. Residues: CASSSYSGGPSEQFF.

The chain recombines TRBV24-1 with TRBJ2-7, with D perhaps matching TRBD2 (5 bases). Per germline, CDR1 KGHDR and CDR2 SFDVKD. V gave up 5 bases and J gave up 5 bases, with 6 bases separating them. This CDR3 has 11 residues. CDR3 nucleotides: TGTGCCACCAGTGCCGGGAACGAGCAGTACTTC. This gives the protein CATSAGNEQYF.

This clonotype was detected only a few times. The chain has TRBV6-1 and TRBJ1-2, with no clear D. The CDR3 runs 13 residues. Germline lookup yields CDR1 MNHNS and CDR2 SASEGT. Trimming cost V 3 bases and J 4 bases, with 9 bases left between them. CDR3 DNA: TGTGCCAGCAGTGAGGCCGAGATCTATGGCTACACCTTC. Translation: CASSEAEIYGYTF.

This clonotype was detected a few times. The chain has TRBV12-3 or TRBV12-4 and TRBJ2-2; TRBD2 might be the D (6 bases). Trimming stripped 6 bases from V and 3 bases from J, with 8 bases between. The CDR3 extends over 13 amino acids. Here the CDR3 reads CASRTRDTGELFF. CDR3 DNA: TGTGCCAGCAGGACTAGAGACACCGGGGAGCTGTTTTTT.

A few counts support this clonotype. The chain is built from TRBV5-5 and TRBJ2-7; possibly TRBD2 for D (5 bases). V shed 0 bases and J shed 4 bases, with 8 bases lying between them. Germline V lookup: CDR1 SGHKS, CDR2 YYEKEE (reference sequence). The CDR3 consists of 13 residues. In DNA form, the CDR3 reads TGTGCCAGCAGCTTGGAACGCGGGTACGAGCAGTACTTC. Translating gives CASSLERGYEQYF.

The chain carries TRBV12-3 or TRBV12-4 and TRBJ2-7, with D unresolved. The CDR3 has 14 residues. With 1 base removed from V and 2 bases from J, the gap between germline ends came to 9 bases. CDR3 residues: CASSLGQIPYEQYF. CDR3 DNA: TGTGCCAGCAGTTTAGGGCAGATACCCTACGAGCAGTACTTC.

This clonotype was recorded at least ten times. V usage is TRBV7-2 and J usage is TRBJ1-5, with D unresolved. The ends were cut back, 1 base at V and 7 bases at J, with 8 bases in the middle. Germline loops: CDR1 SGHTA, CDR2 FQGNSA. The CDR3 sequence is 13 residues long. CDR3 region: CASSLVGRQPQHF. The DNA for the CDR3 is TGTGCCAGCAGCTTAGTAGGGAGACAGCCCCAGCATTTT.

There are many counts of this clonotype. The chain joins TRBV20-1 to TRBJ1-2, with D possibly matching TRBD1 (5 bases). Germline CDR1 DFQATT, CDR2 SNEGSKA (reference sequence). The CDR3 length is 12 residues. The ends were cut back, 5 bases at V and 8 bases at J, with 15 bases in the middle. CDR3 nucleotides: TGCAGTGCTGGCTCGGGGGGAACGGGCTACACCTTC. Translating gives CSAGSGGTGYTF.

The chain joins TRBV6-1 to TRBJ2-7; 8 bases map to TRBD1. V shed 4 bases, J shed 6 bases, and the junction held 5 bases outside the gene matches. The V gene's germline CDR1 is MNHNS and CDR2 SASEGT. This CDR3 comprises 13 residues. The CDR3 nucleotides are TGTGCCAGCAGTGTGACAGGGGAAGGCGAGCAGTACTTC. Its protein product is CASSVTGEGEQYF.

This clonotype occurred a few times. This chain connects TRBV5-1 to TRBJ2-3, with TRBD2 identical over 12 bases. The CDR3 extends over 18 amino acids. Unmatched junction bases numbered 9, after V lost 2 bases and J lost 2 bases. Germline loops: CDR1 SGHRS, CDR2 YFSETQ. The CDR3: CASSFIPSGGATTDTQYF. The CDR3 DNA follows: TGCGCCAGCAGCTTTATCCCTAGCGGGGGGGCCACCACAGATACGCAGTATTTT.

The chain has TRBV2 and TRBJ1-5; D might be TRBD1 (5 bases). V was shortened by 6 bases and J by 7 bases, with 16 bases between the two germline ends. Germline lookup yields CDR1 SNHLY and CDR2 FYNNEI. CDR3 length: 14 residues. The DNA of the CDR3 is TGTGCCAGCAGCTCACAGGTTCCGCGGCAGCCCCAGCATTTT. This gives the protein CASSSQVPRQPQHF.

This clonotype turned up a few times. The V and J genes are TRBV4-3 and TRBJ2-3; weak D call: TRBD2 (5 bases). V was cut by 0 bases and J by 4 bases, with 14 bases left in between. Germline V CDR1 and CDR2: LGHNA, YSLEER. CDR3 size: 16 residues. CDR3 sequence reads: CASSQDLASGADTQYF. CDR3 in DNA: TGCGCCAGCAGCCAAGATTTAGCGTCCGGGGCAGATACGCAGTATTTT.

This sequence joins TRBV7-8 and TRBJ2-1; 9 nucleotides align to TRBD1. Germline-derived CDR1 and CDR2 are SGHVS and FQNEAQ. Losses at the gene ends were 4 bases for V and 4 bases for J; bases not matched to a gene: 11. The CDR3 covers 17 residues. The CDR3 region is CASSSLQGASLYNEQFF. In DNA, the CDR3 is TGTGCCAGCAGCTCACTACAGGGGGCTTCCCTGTACAATGAGCAGTTCTTC.